The following is a T cell receptor (beta chain) sequence with its context. This record belongs to a study of shared clonotypes between healthy human individuals. Deletions cut 1 base from V and 10 bases from J, with 13 bases between. Germline V gives CDR1 SGHTA, CDR2 FQGNSA. This CDR3 spans 13 amino acids. TCRdb keeps only in-frame clones here, not all; method: immunoSEQ multiplex PCR. Altogether roughly 2.5 million clones are present, approximately 90% being singletons, with the ten largest covering over 0.12%. This receptor was identified in a man aged 18-30 years in good health. The gene calls are TRBV7-2 and TRBJ1-1, with D possibly TRBD1 on 5 matching bases. The specimen sequenced was naive CD4+ T cells sorted from blood. Subset noted: CD45RA+ positively selected. The chain's CDR3 is CASSLETQGVAFF. For the CDR3, the DNA is TGTGCCAGCAGCTTAGAAACGCAGGGTGTAGCTTTCTTT.